The clone carrying this TCR beta chain was counted a few times. What it recognizes is unknown. The sample is drawn from a study of OX40 agonist ivuxolimab in advanced cancers. Points from the study as a whole: Also present in some nonresponders was a low level of normalized T-cell clonal expansion. Expanded peripheral T cells had an undetermined antigen specificity. In CD8+ T cells, expanded clones were on average more numerous than in CD4+.

Autoimmune disease history or systemic immunosuppression barred patients. CDR1 and CDR2 (germline): SGHRS, YFSETQ. Trimming removed 5 bases from V and 0 bases from J, with 6 bases in between. The CDR3 contains 13 residues. The data were produced by immunoSEQ multiplex PCR, yet TCRdb's version contains in-frame clones alone and is incomplete. The repertoire holds 55,000 to 70,000 clones, with approximately 90% as singletons. The chain uses TRBV5-1 and TRBJ2-4; D gene uncertain. This receptor was taken from an adult with an advanced solid tumor such as melanoma, head and neck, liver or kidney cancer. Sequencing used CD4+ or CD8+ T cells sorted from blood, obtained in a trial of the OX40 agonist ivuxolimab. Here the CDR3 reads CASRNLAKNIQYF. DNA of the CDR3: TGCGCCAGCAGGAATTTAGCCAAAAACATTCAGTACTTC.